The clone carrying this T cell receptor (beta chain) was observed a few times. Its antigen remains unidentified. This specimen belongs to a study of T cell repertoires in aging, cancer and after chemotherapy. Study details: Six age groups, ranging from 30 or younger to 70 or older, included the donors. The whole study produced a dataset of several million TCR reads.

The junction had 3 bases not matched to a gene; V was cut back by 4 bases and J by 4 bases. The CDR3 has 14 amino acids. Study observations and caveats: Untreated cancer patients had significantly lower blood TCR diversity than age-matched healthy donors.

TRB rearrangements spanning V, D and J were amplified using mixed TRB-A/B primers. Via MiXCR, TCRdb re-called the multiplex PCR reads, giving one row per CDR3 protein. The table has about 7,700 distinct CDR3 sequences, 50% to 55% seen once; the top ten hold approximately 3.5%. The template was genomic DNA from peripheral blood, not RNA. The chain has TRBV12-3 or TRBV12-4 and TRBJ1-3, with TRBD1 matching 8 bases. The sequence was collected from a human donor with a solid tumor. The source material was blood. In DNA form, the CDR3 reads TGTGCCAGCAGTTCGGACAGGGAGGGAAACACCATATATTTT. Translating gives CASSSDREGNTIYF.